This record looks at one T cell receptor beta chain sequence and its context. The data stem from a study of human T cells and chemical hapten exposure. Turning to the study itself: Alopecia areata, totalis or universalis affected patients who were mostly female.

Sample time point: patch test 3, about 24 weeks after DPC sensitization. This sample's treatment: therapeutic diphenylcyclopropenone sensitization with weekly scalp DPC. Prior to application of each patch test, blood was drawn. Trimming took off 7 bases at V and 0 bases at J, with 12 bases between the two ends. Germline V gene lookup returns CDR1 MNHNY and CDR2 SVGAGI (reference sequence). The CDR3 totals 14 residues. Authors' methods: From 23,224 to 690,600 TCRs were found per sample, with a median of 95,638. MiXCR was run by TCRdb on the RACE reads, yielding one entry per CDR3 protein. TCRdb's processing, not the authors' own work, is the source of the V and J calls. The sample has roughly 50,000 distinct CDR3 sequences; 9.9% are singletons.

The chain carries TRBV6-6 and TRBJ1-1; possibly TRBD1 for D (6 bases). The TCR sequence derives from a woman aged 40 to 50 with alopecia areata. Some clones in this sample may be carry-over from other donors' samples. The starting material was whole blood, obtained in connection with sensitization to the hapten diphenylcyclopropenone (DPC). The DNA of the CDR3 is TGTGCCAGCACCCCGACAGGTTTGAACACTGAAGCTTTCTTT. Amino acid sequence: CASTPTGLNTEAFF.